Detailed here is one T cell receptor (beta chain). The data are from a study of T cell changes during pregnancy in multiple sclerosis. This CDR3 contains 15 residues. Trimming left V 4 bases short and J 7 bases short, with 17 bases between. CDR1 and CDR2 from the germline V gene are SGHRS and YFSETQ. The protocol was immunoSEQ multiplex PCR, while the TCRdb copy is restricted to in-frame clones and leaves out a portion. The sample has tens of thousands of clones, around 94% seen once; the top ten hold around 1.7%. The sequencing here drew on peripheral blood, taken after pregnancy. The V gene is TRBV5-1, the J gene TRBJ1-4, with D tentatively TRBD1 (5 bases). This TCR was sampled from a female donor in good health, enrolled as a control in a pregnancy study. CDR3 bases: TGCGCCAGCAGCGTCTCGGGACTAGGCAGTGAAAAACTGTTTTTT. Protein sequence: CASSVSGLGSEKLFF. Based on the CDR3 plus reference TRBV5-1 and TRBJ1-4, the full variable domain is KAGVTQTPRYLIKTRGQQVTLSCSPISGHRSVSWYQQTPGQGLQFLFEYFSETQRNKGNFPGRFSGRQFSNSRSEMNVSTLELGDSALYLCASSVSGLGSEKLFFGSGTQLSVL.